This T cell receptor (beta chain) is from a study of CD8+ T cells in alopecia areata. Study-level information: Tofacitinib ran for 6 to 18 months before 6 months off drug. Study-wide results and limits: Uncertainty remains about how baseline CD8+ expansion links to response, with one nonresponder. Under tofacitinib, fewer expanded CD8+ clones appeared among the top 100 scalp clones.

Extraction and reverse transcription of RNA yielded cDNA as the sequencing template. The protocol was immunoSEQ multiplex PCR, while the TCRdb copy is restricted to in-frame clones and leaves out a portion. In the table there are about 150,000 clones, 45% to 60% of which are singletons. Treatment: oral pan-JAK inhibitor, 5-10 mg twice daily. Specimens obtained from alopecia areata patients comprised lesional scalp punch biopsies and peripheral blood. Germline lookup yields CDR1 MGHRA and CDR2 YSYEKL. The CDR3 has 14 residues. Trimming removed 3 bases from V and 5 bases from J, with 13 bases in between. Note on this clone: Its antigen is not known.

This rearrangement joins TRBV4-1 to TRBJ1-2; D might be TRBD1 (5 bases). The sequencing used CD8+ T cells sorted from blood, collected at week 4, from a patient treated with tofacitinib. The clonotype comes from a human donor with alopecia areata. The CDR3 DNA reads TGCGCCAGCAGCCAGAGGGTCAGGGCGTATGGCTACACCTTC. Translated, it gives CASSQRVRAYGYTF.